The present entry profiles one T cell receptor beta chain with its context. Its antigen is unidentified. A read error may account for a junction end that differs from germline. Clones were read by immunoSEQ multiplex PCR, and TCRdb kept only the in-frame ones, dropping some. The sample yields roughly 150,000 clones, approximately 82% seen once. These data originate in a study of cytomegalovirus exposure and HLA in healthy donors. Germline CDR1 reads PRHDT; CDR2 reads FYEKMQ (reference sequence). This CDR3 spans 13 amino acids. Study-level results: Reported performance of the classifier showed diagnosis of cytomegalovirus status with high specificity and sensitivity.

Sequences were obtained from PBMCs. V and J are TRBV13 and TRBJ2-1, with 7 nucleotides matching TRBD2. The sequence was collected from a man aged 30 to 39 in good health and CMV-seropositive. CDR3: CASSLEVGGSLIF. DNA of the CDR3: TGTGCCAGCAGCTTAGAGGTCGGCGGGAGCTTGATCTTC. The full variable domain, rest sourced from reference TRBV13 and TRBJ2-1, is AAGVIQSPRHLIKEKRETATLKCYPIPRHDTVYWYQQGPGQDPQFLISFYEKMQSDKGSIPDRFSAQQFSDYHSELNMSSLELGDSALYFCASSLEVGGSLIFGPGTRLTVL.